This T cell receptor beta chain was identified in a study of shared clonotypes between healthy human individuals. This CDR3 has 15 amino acids. The germline V gene encodes CDR1 SGHDT and CDR2 YYEEEE. V dropped 7 bases and J dropped 4 bases, with 20 bases sitting between them. Assay used: immunoSEQ multiplex PCR; TCRdb lists only in-frame clones, some missing. The top ten hold approximately 0.39% of the sample, which has a few million clones, 80% to 95% seen once. V gene TRBV5-6 combines with J gene TRBJ2-5; D may be TRBD1 (6 bases). Specimen: naive CD4+ T cells from PBMCs. Subset here: CD45RA+ positively selected. This receptor was taken from a man younger than 30 in good health. Some clones in this sample may be carry-over from other donors' samples. CDR3 in amino acids: CASGSEGRGGETQYF. In nucleotides, the CDR3 is TGTGCCAGCGGCAGCGAAGGACGAGGGGGAGAGACCCAGTACTTC.